One sample yielded the 26 T cell receptor beta chains listed below, sequenced in a study of blood T cell repertoires in COVID-19. Repertoires were generated with immunoSEQ multiplex PCR, while TCRdb's copy carries only in-frame clones and drops some. The repertoire includes about 40,000 clones, about 87% of them detected once, and less than 10% sits in the top ten. Sequencing was done on a sample of peripheral blood. These receptors were obtained from a human donor in a cohort sampled during active COVID-19.

This clone came up once. This chain links TRBV5-1 with TRBJ1-2; weak D call: TRBD1 (6 bases). V lost 0 bases to trimming and J lost 3 bases, with 6 bases between them. Germline CDR1 is SGHRS and CDR2 is YFSETQ. The CDR3 consists of 13 residues. The CDR3 here is CASSLEGDYGYTF. CDR3 sequence (DNA): TGCGCCAGCAGCTTGGAGGGGGACTATGGCTACACCTTC.

The chain has TRBV15 and TRBJ2-1; 7 bases are shared with TRBD2. The CDR3 is 15 amino acids. V shed 5 bases, J shed 2 bases, and the junction held 6 bases outside the gene matches. Germline V gene sequence: CDR1 LNHNV, CDR2 YYDKDF (reference sequence). In DNA, the CDR3 is TGTGCCACCAGCGAACGGGAGGCCCCCTACAATGAGCAGTTCTTC. Its translation: CATSEREAPYNEQFF. The whole variable domain, remainder taken from reference TRBV15 and TRBJ2-1, is DAMVIQNPRYQVTQFGKPVTLSCSQTLNHNVMYWYQQKSSQAPKLLFHYYDKDFNNEADTPDNFQSRRPNTSFCFLDIRSPGLGDTAMYLCATSEREAPYNEQFFGPGTRLTVL.

This chain connects TRBV11-2 to TRBJ2-3, with 8 bases identical to TRBD2. J was trimmed by 11 bases and V by 4 bases; bases with no gene match: 14. This CDR3 spans 15 amino acids. Germline V lookup: CDR1 SGHAT, CDR2 FQNNGV. In DNA form, the CDR3 reads TGTGCCAGCAGCTCCGGGACTAGTGGGCTGCGTAGGCAGTATTTT. This translates into CASSSGTSGLRRQYF.

The genes are TRBV19 and TRBJ1-2, with D unresolved. The length of the CDR3 is 15 residues. Germline lookup yields CDR1 LNHDA and CDR2 SQIVND (reference sequence). The V end was cut by 6 bases, the J end by 4 bases, with 18 bases between. CDR3 protein: CASRPGIETVYGYTF. In DNA, the CDR3 is TGTGCCAGTAGGCCCGGGATTGAAACAGTCTATGGCTACACCTTC.

This chain links TRBV5-6 with TRBJ2-1; maybe TRBD1 (6 bases). The CDR3 covers 13 residues. Trimming shortened V by 3 bases and J by 7 bases, and 11 bases separated the two germline ends. In germline, CDR1 is SGHDT, CDR2 YYEEEE. Written as DNA, the CDR3 is TGTGCCAGCAGCTCCAGGGGTTTTAATGAGCAGTTCTTC. Protein sequence: CASSSRGFNEQFF. The complete variable domain, with remaining parts taken from reference TRBV5-6 and TRBJ2-1, reads DAGVTQSPTHLIKTRGQQVTLRCSPKSGHDTVSWYQQALGQGPQFIFQYYEEEERQRGNFPDRFSGHQFPNYSSELNVNALLLGDSALYLCASSSRGFNEQFFGPGTRLTVL.

The V gene is TRBV4-1, the J gene TRBJ2-5, with 10 nucleotides matching TRBD2. Per the germline V gene, CDR1 is MGHRA and CDR2 is YSYEKL. This CDR3 comprises 16 residues. The J segment lost 2 bases and the V segment lost 4 bases, leaving 7 bases of the junction unmatched. The CDR3 DNA is TGCGCCAGCAGCCCACATTGGACTAGCGGACAAGAGACCCAGTACTTC. It is translated as CASSPHWTSGQETQYF.

This rearrangement joins TRBV19 to TRBJ2-1; D gene uncertain. The germline V gene encodes CDR1 LNHDA and CDR2 SQIVND (reference sequence). The V gene lost 7 bases and the J gene lost 5 bases, with 6 bases spanning the gap. The CDR3 is 11 amino acids. CDR3 sequence: CASKSDNEQFF. In DNA, the CDR3 is TGTGCCAGTAAATCGGACAATGAGCAGTTCTTC.

V usage is TRBV3-1 (or the pseudogene TRBV3-2) and J usage is TRBJ1-1; TRBD1 agrees at 9 bases. The CDR3 has 14 residues. In germline, CDR1 is LGHDT, CDR2 YNNKEL (reference sequence). V lost 6 bases and J lost 6; bases outside the gene matches: 8. The CDR3 protein is CASSPDRGLSEAFF. The CDR3 DNA reads TGTGCCAGCAGTCCGGACAGGGGATTATCTGAAGCTTTCTTT.

The rearrangement uses TRBV5-1 and TRBJ2-7; 7 nucleotides line up with TRBD1. Trimming removed 2 bases from V and 9 bases from J; junction bases left unmatched: 14. Germline CDR1 SGHRS, CDR2 YFSETQ. The CDR3 is 15 residues long. The CDR3 DNA follows: TGCGCCAGCAGCTTACTAATGACAGGGACCTTGGGGCAGTACTTC. This translates into CASSLLMTGTLGQYF.

The chain joins TRBV19 to TRBJ2-5; weak D call: TRBD2 (5 bases). Between the trimmed V and J ends, which lost 4 bases and 1 base, there was a span of 19 bases. Germline lookup yields CDR1 LNHDA and CDR2 SQIVND (reference sequence). CDR3 length: 17 amino acids. CDR3 in amino acids: CASSTGTGRSGQETQYF. The CDR3, as DNA: TGTGCCAGTAGTACGGGTACGGGTCGAAGCGGCCAAGAGACCCAGTACTTC.

The chain employs TRBV11-2 and TRBJ2-5; 15 bases align to TRBD2. The CDR3 contains 19 residues. Losses at the gene ends were 0 bases for V and 2 bases for J; bases not matched to a gene: 7. Germline-derived CDR1 and CDR2 are SGHAT and FQNNGV. The CDR3 nucleotides are TGTGCCAGCAGCTTAGATTGGACTAGCGGGGGGGTAGCGCAAGAGACCCAGTACTTC. It yields the protein CASSLDWTSGGVAQETQYF.

The chain links TRBV27 to TRBJ2-7, with 10 bases matching TRBD1. The CDR3 is made up of 16 amino acids. V trimming: 0 bases; J trimming: 6 bases; junction bases outside the gene matches: 8. Germline V gene sequence: CDR1 MNHEY, CDR2 SMNVEV (reference sequence). CDR3 amino acids: CASSLSIGGQGSEQYF. CDR3 bases: TGTGCCAGCAGTTTATCGATAGGGGGACAGGGGTCCGAGCAGTACTTC.

Only a few counts were recorded for this clone. The gene calls are TRBV2 and TRBJ2-2; weak D call: TRBD1 (5 bases). Trimming stripped 8 bases from V and 3 bases from J, with 10 bases between. In germline, CDR1 is SNHLY, CDR2 FYNNEI. The CDR3 covers 13 residues. This chain's CDR3 is CASHPTDTGELFF. In nucleotides, the CDR3 is TGTGCCAGCCATCCGACAGACACCGGGGAGCTGTTTTTT. Together with reference TRBV2 and TRBJ2-2, the CDR3 gives the full variable domain: EPEVTQTPSHQVTQMGQEVILRCVPISNHLYFYWYRQILGQKVEFLVSFYNNEISEKSEIFDDQFSVERPDGSNFTLKIRSTKLEDSAMYFCASHPTDTGELFFGEGSRLTVL.

The chain has TRBV5-6 and TRBJ1-2; D ambiguous. The CDR3 is 15 amino acids. Trimming took 1 base from V and 4 from J, leaving 14 bases between them. Germline-derived CDR1 and CDR2 are SGHDT and YYEEEE. The CDR3 protein is CASSLPIGDRYGYTF. The CDR3 DNA follows: TGTGCCAGCAGCTTGCCGATCGGGGATCGCTATGGCTACACCTTC.

In its sample, this clone was seen a few times. The V call is TRBV30, the J call TRBJ2-1, with D perhaps TRBD2 (6 bases). V dropped 2 bases and J dropped 5 bases, with 16 bases sitting between them. Germline V gene data show CDR1 as GTSNPN and CDR2 as SVGIG (reference sequence). The CDR3 loop spans 15 amino acids. CDR3 bases: TGTGCCTGGAGTTTCTCCCACGGGACTGACAATGAGCAGTTCTTC. Amino acids: CAWSFSHGTDNEQFF.

J is TRBJ1-4 and V is TRBV29-1; 11 bases line up with TRBD1. This CDR3 is 12 amino acids long. Unmatched junction bases numbered 3, after V lost 7 bases and J lost 8 bases. Germline values: CDR1 SQVTM, CDR2 ANQGSEA. The CDR3 DNA reads TGCAGCGCGGGACAGGGGGTAGAAAAACTGTTTTTT. Its protein is CSAGQGVEKLFF. The full variable domain, its missing parts supplied by reference TRBV29-1 and TRBJ1-4, is SAVISQKPSRDICQRGTSLTIQCQVDSQVTMMFWYRQQPGQSLTLIATANQGSEATYESGFVIDKFPISRPNLTFSTLTVSNMSPEDSSIYLCSAGQGVEKLFFGSGTQLSVL.

The CDR3 nucleotides read TGTGCCAACAGGAAACTAGGCGGCTCCTACAATGAGCAGTTCTTC. Translated, it gives CANRKLGGSYNEQFF. The chain couples TRBV7-2 to TRBJ2-1; D may be TRBD1 or TRBD2 (5 bases each). The length of the CDR3 is 15 residues. The V gene lost 10 bases and the J gene lost 0 bases, with 16 bases spanning the gap. Germline lookup yields CDR1 SGHTA and CDR2 FQGNSA.

The rearrangement joins TRBV6-5 to TRBJ1-5; 11 nucleotides align to TRBD1. This CDR3 spans 15 amino acids. The V and J ends lost 6 bases and 1 base, in that order; junction bases with no gene match: 2. Germline V lookup: CDR1 MNHEY, CDR2 SVGAGI. The CDR3 coding sequence is TGTGCCAGCAGGCGGGACAGGGGGAGCAATCAGCCCCAGCATTTT. Translating it yields CASRRDRGSNQPQHF.

This rearrangement joins TRBV10-3 to TRBJ1-2; 9 nucleotides match TRBD1. The germline CDR1 and CDR2 sequences are ENHRY and SYGVKD. Trimming removed 5 bases from V and 8 bases from J; junction bases left unmatched: 6. The CDR3 loop spans 13 amino acids. The CDR3 spells CAISMGQGRGYTF. The CDR3 nucleotides are TGTGCCATCAGTATGGGACAGGGTCGCGGCTACACCTTC.

The rearrangement joins TRBV6-5 to TRBJ1-2; D unresolved. Germline CDR1 MNHEY, CDR2 SVGAGI. The V end lost 6 bases, the J end lost 7 bases, and 15 bases lay between the germline ends. The CDR3 runs to 13 residues. The CDR3 DNA sequence: TGTGCCAGCAGGCCCGGGAGCACTGGTGGCTACACCTTC. Encoded protein: CASRPGSTGGYTF.

This clone showed up just a few times. The V gene is TRBV7-9, the J gene TRBJ1-5, with 7 bases that match TRBD1. Germline V gene data show CDR1 as SEHNR and CDR2 as FQNEAQ (reference sequence). Trimming removed 5 bases from V and 9 bases from J; junction bases left unmatched: 10. The CDR3 is 14 residues long. CDR3 sequence (DNA): TGTGCCAGCAGCCCAAGCACAGGGGTCGGGCCCCAGCATTTT. Translation: CASSPSTGVGPQHF.

The chain has TRBV2 and TRBJ1-4; TRBD1 agrees at 7 bases. The CDR3 sequence is 14 residues long. CDR1 and CDR2 (germline): SNHLY, FYNNEI. Trimming took 6 bases from V and 5 from J; bases not matched to a gene: 6. Written as DNA, the CDR3 is TGTGCCAGCAGGCAGACAGGGAGGAATGAAAAACTGTTTTTT. It is translated as CASRQTGRNEKLFF.

This clone was observed a single time. V and J are TRBV7-2 and TRBJ2-5, with 12 bases aligning to TRBD2. Unmatched junction bases numbered 6, after V lost 2 bases and J lost 5 bases. Per germline, CDR1 SGHTA and CDR2 FQGNSA. The CDR3 contains 16 residues. The CDR3 spells CASSLLAGGPGETQYF. CDR3 nucleotides: TGTGCCAGCAGCTTACTAGCGGGGGGGCCGGGGGAGACCCAGTACTTC.

This chain uses TRBV18 with TRBJ2-7; TRBD2 aligns across 12 bases. Germline V CDR1 and CDR2: KGHSH, LQKENI. The CDR3 has 15 amino acids. The trim removed 4 bases at V and 3 bases at J, leaving 4 bases unmatched. In DNA, the CDR3 is TGTGCCAGCTCACAACCGGGACTAGCGGGCTACGAGCAGTACTTC. Its translation is CASSQPGLAGYEQYF.

This chain joins TRBV7-9 and TRBJ2-4; weak D call: TRBD2 (6 bases). The CDR3 is made up of 15 amino acids. Germline V gene data show CDR1 as SEHNR and CDR2 as FQNEAQ (reference sequence). V lost 1 base and J 7 bases, leaving 14 bases between the germline ends. As DNA, the CDR3 is TGTGCCAGCAGCTTAGGGGACTTGCACGGGAACATTCAGTACTTC. This translates into CASSLGDLHGNIQYF.

The table lists this clone with a count of one. The chain is built from TRBV7-8 and TRBJ1-1, with a possible D match to TRBD1 (6 bases). The CDR3 is 16 residues long. CDR1 and CDR2 from the germline V gene are SGHVS and FQNEAQ. Trimming took off 1 base at V and 5 bases at J, with 17 bases between the two ends. The CDR3 nucleotides are TGTGCCAGCAGCTTAGTACAGGGTTTATCTCATACTGAAGCTTTCTTT. Protein: CASSLVQGLSHTEAFF.